Listed here are 31 T cell receptor beta chains from one sample, sequenced in a study of CD8 T cells in Susac syndrome. Reverse transcription of 0.5 to 1 ug RNA was performed with random hexamers. MiXCR was run by TCRdb on the immunoSEQ multiplex PCR reads, yielding one entry per CDR3 protein. The table includes roughly 150,000 distinct CDR3 sequences, approximately 96% detected once. The specimen sequenced was CD4+ T cells from PBMCs. Receptor source: a human donor with Susac syndrome.

The chain couples TRBV29-1 to TRBJ2-1; 7 bases map to TRBD1. CDR1 is SQVTM and CDR2 is ANQGSEA in the germline V gene. J lost 15 bases, V lost 6 bases, and 8 bases had no gene match. The CDR3 contains 10 residues. The CDR3: CSVGGQQPFF. Here the CDR3 DNA reads TGCAGCGTAGGGGGACAGCAGCCGTTCTTC.

This chain uses TRBV20-1 with TRBJ2-1; D is undetermined. The CDR3 has 11 residues. In germline, CDR1 is DFQATT, CDR2 SNEGSKA (reference sequence). The germline V and J ends were trimmed by 3 bases and 10 bases, with 10 bases remaining between them. The CDR3 sequence: CSASLAVEQFF. CDR3 DNA sequence: TGCAGTGCTAGTCTGGCGGTGGAGCAGTTCTTC.

This rearrangement joins TRBV5-1 to TRBJ2-2, with D perhaps TRBD2 (5 bases). V gave up 4 bases and J gave up 3 bases, with 10 bases separating them. The CDR3 has 14 residues. Germline V gene lookup returns CDR1 SGHRS and CDR2 YFSETQ. This CDR3 is CASSREWDTGELFF. CDR3 sequence (DNA): TGCGCCAGCAGCAGGGAGTGGGACACCGGGGAGCTGTTTTTT.

The genes are TRBV29-1 and TRBJ1-1, with TRBD1 matching 9 bases. The junction had 7 bases not matched to a gene; V was cut back by 7 bases and J by 4 bases. The CDR3 covers 13 residues. Germline CDR1 reads SQVTM; CDR2 reads ANQGSEA. In nucleotides, the CDR3 is TGCAGCGCCGACAGGGGGAGAATCACTGAAGCTTTCTTT. It codes for CSADRGRITEAFF.

This clonotype occurred once. This chain connects TRBV20-1 to TRBJ1-2, with 7 positions matching TRBD1. The V segment lost 6 bases and the J segment 5 bases; nucleotides outside the gene matches: 9. Germline CDR1 reads DFQATT; CDR2 reads SNEGSKA (reference sequence). The length of the CDR3 is 13 residues. CDR3 coding DNA: TGCAGTGCCACCCAGGGGGTGGGGTATGGCTACACCTTC. Its protein is CSATQGVGYGYTF.

The chain couples TRBV5-1 to TRBJ1-4; D gene ambiguous. CDR3 size: 13 residues. V dropped 0 bases and J dropped 8 bases, with 8 bases sitting between them. Germline V gene sequence: CDR1 SGHRS, CDR2 YFSETQ. The CDR3 bases are TGCGCCAGCAGCTTGGGGCAGGCCGAAAAACTGTTTTTT. Encoded protein: CASSLGQAEKLFF.

V and J are TRBV12-3 or TRBV12-4 and TRBJ2-2; TRBD2 aligns across 9 bases. This CDR3 is built from 14 residues. V was clipped by 7 bases and J by 3 bases; unmatched bases: 3. CDR3 sequence reads: CASKRGDYTGELFF. DNA of the CDR3: TGTGCCAGCAAGCGGGGGGACTACACCGGGGAGCTGTTTTTT.

The chain joins TRBV29-1 to TRBJ2-7; 7 positions agree with TRBD1. The V segment lost 6 bases and the J segment 2 bases; nucleotides outside the gene matches: 4. This CDR3 region has 12 residues. The V gene's germline CDR1 is SQVTM and CDR2 ANQGSEA. For the CDR3, the DNA is TGCAGCGTGAGGACAGGCACCTACGAGCAGTACTTC. This sequence encodes CSVRTGTYEQYF.

The genes are TRBV9 and TRBJ2-7; the D gene is possibly TRBD2 (7 bases). V lost 0 bases and J 3 bases, leaving 10 bases between the germline ends. CDR1 is SGDLS and CDR2 is YYNGEE in the germline V gene. This CDR3 is 14 amino acids long. CDR3: CASSVGGGRYEQYF. CDR3 DNA sequence: TGTGCCAGCAGCGTAGGGGGGGGGCGCTACGAGCAGTACTTC.

This chain links TRBV3-1 with TRBJ2-7; 9 bases map to TRBD1. CDR3 length equals 15 residues. Germline V gene data show CDR1 as LGHDT and CDR2 as YNNKEL (reference sequence). Losses at the gene ends were 4 bases for V and 2 bases for J; bases not matched to a gene: 6. CDR3 sequence (DNA): TGTGCCAGCAGCCGCATCCGGGACAGGGCCTACGAGCAGTACTTC. This gives the protein CASSRIRDRAYEQYF.

V gene TRBV24-1 combines with J gene TRBJ1-4; D is ambiguous. The CDR3 is 15 residues long. The V gene's germline CDR1 is KGHDR and CDR2 SFDVKD. V dropped 2 bases and J dropped 6 bases, with 12 bases sitting between them. The CDR3 bases are TGTGCCACCAGTGATTCCCGAGAATCCTATGAAAAACTGTTTTTT. Its protein product is CATSDSRESYEKLFF.

The V call is TRBV21-1, the J call TRBJ1-2. TRBV21-1 is a listed pseudogene. There are 13 residues in the CDR3. CDR3 nucleotide sequence: TGTGCCAGCAGCAAAGAGGAGAACTATGGCTACACCTTC. It specifies CASSKEENYGYTF.

This sequence joins TRBV6-5 and TRBJ2-6; 11 bases agree with TRBD1. V trimming: 3 bases; J trimming: 3 bases; junction bases outside the gene matches: 7. CDR1 and CDR2 (germline): MNHEY, SVGAGI. This CDR3 has 18 residues. The CDR3 is CASSYYGQGASGANVLTF. The CDR3 nucleotides read TGTGCCAGCAGTTATTACGGACAGGGGGCGAGTGGGGCCAACGTCCTGACTTTC.

The V gene is TRBV12-3 or TRBV12-4, the J gene TRBJ2-1, with 7 bases fitting TRBD1. The CDR3 totals 15 residues. The trim removed 5 bases at V and 4 bases at J, leaving 8 bases unmatched. The CDR3: CASSPPSRGYNEQFF. The CDR3 DNA reads TGTGCCAGCAGTCCCCCTAGCAGGGGGTACAATGAGCAGTTCTTC.

This sequence joins TRBV27 and TRBJ1-6, with TRBD1 as a possible D gene (6 bases). CDR1 is MNHEY and CDR2 is SMNVEV in the germline V gene (reference sequence). This CDR3 has 14 amino acids. V was clipped by 7 bases and J by 5 bases, with 12 bases between them. The CDR3 loop is CASTTTGDNSPLHF. The CDR3 DNA is TGTGCCAGCACCACGACAGGAGATAATTCACCCCTCCACTTT.

The chain is built from TRBV20-1 and TRBJ1-1, with D perhaps TRBD1 (5 bases). The CDR3 is made up of 13 amino acids. Germline V lookup: CDR1 DFQATT, CDR2 SNEGSKA (reference sequence). With 3 bases removed from V and 2 bases from J, the gap between germline ends came to 10 bases. This chain's CDR3 is CSASADTNTEAFF. Written as DNA, the CDR3 is TGCAGTGCTAGCGCGGACACTAACACTGAAGCTTTCTTT.

The rearrangement joins TRBV27 to TRBJ2-7; the D is unclear. Germline values: CDR1 MNHEY, CDR2 SMNVEV (reference sequence). Trimming stripped 0 bases from V and 2 bases from J, with 5 bases between. The CDR3 sequence is 13 residues long. The CDR3 bases are TGTGCCAGCAGTTTATCGTCCCCCTACGAGCAGTACTTC. Translation gives CASSLSSPYEQYF.

This chain uses TRBV5-1 with TRBJ2-5, with 7 nucleotides matching TRBD1. The CDR3 covers 14 residues. Per the germline V gene, CDR1 is SGHRS and CDR2 is YFSETQ. With V trimmed by 3 bases and J by 1 base, 3 bases remained unmatched. In DNA, the CDR3 is TGCGCCAGCAGCTCGGGACAGTTCCAAGAGACCCAGTACTTC. Translated: CASSSGQFQETQYF.

The CDR3 here is CASSQEWRYQETQYF. In DNA form, the CDR3 reads TGTGCCAGCAGCCAAGAGTGGCGGTACCAAGAGACCCAGTACTTC. This chain uses TRBV4-2 with TRBJ2-5, with D hard to call. The CDR3 is 15 residues long. V dropped 0 bases and J dropped 0 bases, with 8 bases sitting between them. Germline CDR1 is LGHNA and CDR2 is YNFKEQ.

V and J are TRBV14 and TRBJ1-2; D unclear. The CDR3 totals 12 residues. Trimming cost V 3 bases and J 8 bases, with 10 bases left between them. Germline lookup yields CDR1 SGHDN and CDR2 FVKESK. The CDR3 sequence: CASSQAEQGYTF. The CDR3 DNA reads TGTGCCAGCAGCCAGGCTGAGCAAGGCTACACCTTC.

The chain carries TRBV24-1 and TRBJ2-1; D gene unclear. Germline CDR1 is KGHDR and CDR2 is SFDVKD. This CDR3 has 14 residues. V was cut by 3 bases and J by 7 bases, with 12 bases left in between. DNA for the CDR3: TGTGCCACCAGTGATCTACTCCTGCCGAATGAGCAGTTCTTC. It yields the protein CATSDLLLPNEQFF.

This clonotype appeared a single time. The V and J genes are TRBV18 and TRBJ1-5; D is undetermined. This CDR3 has 14 amino acids. The V and J ends lost 2 bases and 6 bases respectively, with 11 bases between them. Germline loops: CDR1 KGHSH, CDR2 LQKENI. The CDR3 DNA follows: TGTGCCAGCTCACCAGACTCCGGGAGTCAGCCCCAGCATTTT. Amino acid sequence: CASSPDSGSQPQHF.

This clonotype was picked up one time. The chain employs TRBV4-3 and TRBJ1-2, with a possible D match to TRBD1 (5 bases). The germline CDR1 and CDR2 sequences are LGHNA and YSLEER. This CDR3 has 17 residues. V lost 0 bases and J lost 1, with 15 bases in between. The CDR3 protein is CASSQDLLGTDNYGYTF. The CDR3 DNA follows: TGCGCCAGCAGCCAAGACTTACTCGGGACTGATAACTATGGCTACACCTTC.

The genes are TRBV20-1 and TRBJ2-1; 11 bases fit TRBD2. Germline lookup yields CDR1 DFQATT and CDR2 SNEGSKA (reference sequence). The CDR3 is made up of 13 amino acids. Germline trimming cut 7 bases from V and 4 bases from J; bases unmatched to any gene: 3. The CDR3 region has the DNA TGCAGTGTGGGACTAGCGGAGTACAATGAGCAGTTCTTC. Its protein product is CSVGLAEYNEQFF.

This chain links TRBV7-2 with TRBJ2-3; D is possibly TRBD1 (5 bases). Germline values: CDR1 SGHTA, CDR2 FQGNSA. This CDR3 region has 15 residues. V lost 1 base and J 5 bases, leaving 13 bases between the germline ends. The CDR3 protein is CASSLGGAVEDTQYF. DNA of the CDR3: TGTGCCAGCAGCTTAGGTGGGGCCGTAGAAGATACGCAGTATTTT.

The gene calls are TRBV29-1 and TRBJ2-7; D may be TRBD1 (6 bases). In germline, CDR1 is SQVTM, CDR2 ANQGSEA. Deletions cut 6 bases from V and 8 bases from J, with 11 bases between. The CDR3 totals 10 residues. CDR3 bases: TGCAGCGTCCAGGGGAACCAGCAGTACTTC. It specifies CSVQGNQQYF.

The rearrangement links TRBV29-1 to TRBJ1-3; 8 positions agree with TRBD1. V lost 6 bases to trimming and J lost 4 bases; unmatched junction nucleotides: 8. This CDR3 is built from 14 residues. Germline V lookup: CDR1 SQVTM, CDR2 ANQGSEA. CDR3 amino acids: CSVAVTGEGNTIYF. As DNA, the CDR3 is TGCAGCGTGGCCGTGACAGGGGAAGGAAACACCATATATTTT.

As to this clonotype: Mismatch with germline at one junction end may stem from a read error. This chain connects TRBV5-1 to TRBJ1-5; TRBD1 aligns across 7 bases. Germline-derived CDR1 and CDR2 are SGHRS and YFSETQ. This CDR3 is 14 amino acids long. CDR3 sequence reads: CASSSGQGNQPQHF. CDR3 nucleotides: TGTGCCAGTAGTTCAGGACAGGGCAATCAGCCCCAGCATTTT.

The V and J genes are TRBV12-3 or TRBV12-4 and TRBJ2-3; 7 positions match TRBD2. After removal of 7 bases from V and 4 bases from J, the junction contained 8 bases not matched to a gene. CDR3 length: 14 residues. The CDR3 nucleotides are TGTGCCAGCATTAGGGTGGGAGGGGCAGATACGCAGTATTTT. It is translated as CASIRVGGADTQYF.

The rearrangement joins TRBV7-8 to TRBJ2-7, with TRBD1 as a possible D gene (6 bases). Trimming took off 2 bases at V and 7 bases at J, with 15 bases between the two ends. The V gene's germline CDR1 is SGHVS and CDR2 FQNEAQ. This CDR3 has 14 residues. The chain's CDR3 is CASSLIQGVSEQYF. CDR3 nucleotides: TGTGCCAGCAGCTTAATACAGGGAGTGTCTGAGCAGTACTTC. Variable domain in full (rest from reference TRBV7-8 and TRBJ2-7): GAGVSQSPRYKVAKRGQDVALRCDPISGHVSLFWYQQALGQGPEFLTYFQNEAQLDKSGLPSDRFFAERPEGSVSTLKIQRTQQEDSAVYLCASSLIQGVSEQYFGPGTRLTVT.

The chain has TRBV25-1 and TRBJ2-3, with no clear D. Trimming took 7 bases from V and 2 from J, leaving 10 bases between them. The CDR3 covers 13 residues. Germline CDR1 MGHDK, CDR2 SYGVNS. The DNA for the CDR3 is TGTGCCAGCAATGGGCAGATCACAGATACGCAGTATTTT. Residues: CASNGQITDTQYF.